This TCR beta chain emerged from a study of post-analysis software for immune sequencing data. General study findings and limits: Patients used five TRBV segments, including TRBV5-6, TRBV5-1 and TRBV20-1, more often than controls. Controls had significantly higher normalized Chao1 diversity than multiple sclerosis patients.

The sample holds a few counts of this clonotype. As yet, its antigen is unknown. The junction departs from germline at one end; a sequencing error may be responsible. TCR beta cDNA libraries included unique molecular identifiers. The T cell input of about 0.9 to 10 million gave about 470,000 cDNA molecules. Via MiXCR, TCRdb re-called the PCR reads, giving one row per CDR3 protein. Among some 700,000 distinct CDR3 sequences, around 64% were seen once, and the ten largest hold approximately 10%. This CDR3 comprises 20 residues. The germline V gene encodes CDR1 SGHVS and CDR2 FQNEAQ. The TCR sequence derives from a girl aged 2-10 years with multiple sclerosis. This rearrangement joins TRBV7-8 to TRBJ2-6; a possible D gene is TRBD1 (6 bases). The sequenced sample consisted of blood. CDR3 protein: CASGLVTSLRGIVGANVLTF. In nucleotides, the CDR3 is TGTGCCAGCGGCTTAGTTACGAGTCTTAGGGGGATTGTTGGGGCCAACGTCCTGACTTTC.